These 28 T cell receptor beta chains came from one sample sequenced in a study of memory CD4+ T cells and cytomegalovirus serostatus. The method was immunoSEQ multiplex PCR; TCRdb's version includes in-frame clones alone and lacks a portion of them. The table lists some 25,000 clones, over 70% of them singletons. The sort gate was single viable CD3+CD4+CD8-CD45RO+ cells for memory CD4+ T cells. The source material was memory CD4+ T cells from blood. The receptors were gathered from an adult in good health and CMV-seronegative.

The chain is built from TRBV9 and TRBJ2-7; a weak D match, TRBD2 (5 bases). The CDR3 contains 14 residues. Germline V CDR1 and CDR2: SGDLS, YYNGEE. The germline V and J ends were trimmed by 0 bases and 5 bases, with 12 bases remaining between them. CDR3 amino acids: CASSVDLAVHEQYF. CDR3 nucleotides: TGTGCCAGCAGCGTAGACCTAGCAGTCCACGAGCAGTACTTC. Combining the CDR3 with reference TRBV9 and TRBJ2-7 gives the whole variable domain DSGVTQTPKHLITATGQRVTLRCSPRSGDLSVYWYQQSLDQGLQFLIQYYNGEERAKGNILERFSAQQFPDLHSELNLSSLELGDSALYFCASSVDLAVHEQYFGPGTRLTVT.

The chain joins TRBV7-2 to TRBJ2-2; 10 nucleotides agree with TRBD2. The V segment lost 3 bases and the J segment 6 bases; nucleotides outside the gene matches: 10. This CDR3 is built from 17 residues. Germline V lookup: CDR1 SGHTA, CDR2 FQGNSA. Here the CDR3 reads CASSLDPGLASSGELFF. Here the CDR3 DNA reads TGTGCCAGCAGCTTGGACCCGGGACTAGCGTCTTCCGGGGAGCTGTTTTTT.

The chain has TRBV6-5 and TRBJ2-2; 8 bases fit TRBD1. Germline loops: CDR1 MNHEY, CDR2 SVGAGI. The J segment lost 4 bases and the V segment lost 8 bases, leaving 6 bases of the junction unmatched. CDR3 length: 14 residues. DNA for the CDR3: TGTGCCAGCGGGTGGACAGGGCGCACCGGGGAGCTGTTTTTT. Residues: CASGWTGRTGELFF.

The chain uses TRBV2 and TRBJ2-5; D possibly corresponds to TRBD2 (6 bases). The CDR3 covers 14 residues. Per germline, CDR1 SNHLY and CDR2 FYNNEI. Trimming shortened V by 6 bases and J by 5 bases, and 16 bases separated the two germline ends. The CDR3 spells CASRLDYRGETQYF. The CDR3 DNA is TGTGCCAGCAGATTGGACTACCGCGGTGAGACCCAGTACTTC.

The chain joins TRBV6-5 to TRBJ2-1; unclear D gene. The CDR3 contains 13 residues. Germline CDR1 MNHEY, CDR2 SVGAGI. The germline V and J ends were trimmed by 2 bases and 7 bases, with 9 bases remaining between them. The CDR3 spells CASSYQRWNEQFF. The CDR3 DNA sequence: TGTGCCAGCAGTTACCAAAGGTGGAATGAGCAGTTCTTC.

The chain combines TRBV4-3 with TRBJ2-7, with 8 bases identical to TRBD1. This CDR3 region has 16 residues. Looked up from germline, CDR1 is LGHNA and CDR2 is YSLEER. The V segment lost 4 bases and the J segment 2 bases; nucleotides outside the gene matches: 10. CDR3 nucleotides: TGCGCCAGCAGCCTTAAACGGACAGGGAATCCCTACGAGCAGTACTTC. This encodes CASSLKRTGNPYEQYF.

The chain is built from TRBV11-2 and TRBJ2-3; D uncertain. CDR3 size: 11 residues. Trimming removed 6 bases from V and 10 bases from J, with 11 bases in between. The germline gives CDR1 SGHAT, CDR2 FQNNGV. The DNA for the CDR3 is TGTGCCAGCAGTTCGCCGGATCCGCAGTATTTT. It translates to CASSSPDPQYF.

The chain has TRBV4-1 and TRBJ2-3, with a weak D call TRBD2 (5 bases). V gave up 6 bases and J gave up 3 bases, with 19 bases separating them. The CDR3 contains 16 residues. CDR1 is MGHRA and CDR2 is YSYEKL in the germline V gene. The CDR3 here is CASSFFLARATDTQYF. Written as DNA, the CDR3 is TGCGCCAGCAGTTTTTTTTTAGCGCGCGCGACAGATACGCAGTATTTT.

The rearrangement uses TRBV6-6 and TRBJ1-1; D is undetermined. The CDR3 runs 12 residues. V was clipped by 9 bases and J by 3 bases, with 11 bases between them. Per the germline V gene, CDR1 is MNHNY and CDR2 is SVGAGI (reference sequence). The CDR3 DNA sequence: TGTGCCAGTACCGATGAATACACTGAAGCTTTCTTT. It is translated as CASTDEYTEAFF.

CDR3 coding DNA: TGTGCCAGCAGCTTAATGTCGCCGGACAATGGCGGGGAGCTGTTTTTT. The encoded protein is CASSLMSPDNGGELFF. The gene calls are TRBV7-3 and TRBJ2-2; possible D gene TRBD1, 5 bases. The CDR3 runs 16 residues. The germline gives CDR1 SGHTA, CDR2 FQGTGA. The V end was cut by 1 base, the J end by 7 bases, with 16 bases between. The whole variable domain, remainder taken from reference TRBV7-3 and TRBJ2-2, is GAGVSQTPSNKVTEKGKYVELRCDPISGHTALYWYRQSLGQGPEFLIYFQGTGAADDSGLPNDRFFAVRPEGSVSTLKIQRTERGDSAVYLCASSLMSPDNGGELFFGEGSRLTVL.

CDR3 bases: TGTGCCAGCAGCTATGGACAGGGCATCTCTGGAAACACCATATATTTT. Its translation: CASSYGQGISGNTIYF. The chain uses TRBV5-4 and TRBJ1-3, with 8 bases identical to TRBD1. Germline V gives CDR1 SGHNT, CDR2 YYREEE (reference sequence). The ends lost 3 bases at V and 0 bases at J; junction bases unmatched: 5. The CDR3 is made up of 16 amino acids.

The chain employs TRBV25-1 and TRBJ1-1, with D unclear. Germline assignment: CDR1 MGHDK and CDR2 SYGVNS. CDR3 length: 13 amino acids. V was trimmed by 3 bases and J by 7 bases, leaving 12 bases between them. Here the CDR3 reads CASSDYGLLEAFF. CDR3 in DNA: TGTGCCAGCAGTGACTACGGACTCCTTGAAGCTTTCTTT.

The CDR3 DNA sequence: TGTGCCAGCAAACCCCCCACACTAGGGGGCTACAATGAGCAGTTCTTC. This translates into CASKPPTLGGYNEQFF. This chain connects TRBV6-6 to TRBJ2-1; possible D gene TRBD1, 6 bases. CDR1 and CDR2 from the germline V gene are MNHNY and SVGAGI (reference sequence). The CDR3 has 16 residues. V lost 7 bases to trimming and J lost 3 bases, with 19 bases between them.

The V call is TRBV5-1, the J call TRBJ2-1; 15 positions agree with TRBD2. The V gene's germline CDR1 is SGHRS and CDR2 YFSETQ. The J segment lost 1 base and the V segment lost 4 bases, leaving 6 bases of the junction unmatched. The CDR3 totals 18 residues. The CDR3 region is CASSGGLAGGSSYNEQFF. The CDR3 DNA follows: TGCGCCAGCAGCGGGGGACTAGCGGGGGGTTCTTCCTACAATGAGCAGTTCTTC.

This clone has just one count. This chain links TRBV2 with TRBJ1-4, with 9 bases matching TRBD1. The germline V gene encodes CDR1 SNHLY and CDR2 FYNNEI. The CDR3 length is 15 residues. V lost 6 bases and J lost 3; bases outside the gene matches: 5. In DNA form, the CDR3 reads TGTGCCAGCAGGGGACAGGGTACCGCTAATGAAAAACTGTTTTTT. Protein: CASRGQGTANEKLFF.

This chain links TRBV18 with TRBJ2-3; D is unresolved. The germline CDR1 and CDR2 sequences are KGHSH and LQKENI. Between the trimmed V and J ends, which lost 2 bases and 0 bases, there was a span of 6 bases. The CDR3 covers 14 residues. Written as DNA, the CDR3 is TGTGCCAGCTCACCAGAGTATAGCACAGATACGCAGTATTTT. It translates to CASSPEYSTDTQYF.

This clone showed up just a few times. The junction differs from germline at one of its ends, possibly a read error. V usage is TRBV5-5 and J usage is TRBJ1-2; D ambiguous. Germline loops: CDR1 SGHKS, CDR2 YYEKEE (reference sequence). This CDR3 contains 10 residues. DNA of the CDR3: TGTGCCAGCAGCGCTGTAGAAAGGTTCTTC. It yields the protein CASSAVERFF.

The chain has TRBV11-2 and TRBJ2-3; the match to TRBD2 covers 8 bases. The J segment lost 4 bases and the V segment lost 2 bases, leaving 5 bases of the junction unmatched. There are 15 residues in the CDR3. The germline CDR1 and CDR2 sequences are SGHAT and FQNNGV. The CDR3 DNA reads TGTGCCAGCAGCTTAAGTACCGGGGGGGCAGATACGCAGTATTTT. Translating gives CASSLSTGGADTQYF.

This rearrangement joins TRBV18 to TRBJ2-3; TRBD1 agrees at 8 bases. Germline values: CDR1 KGHSH, CDR2 LQKENI. Trimming cost V 3 bases and J 1 base; bases outside gene matches: 0. CDR3 length equals 14 residues. The chain's CDR3 is CASSPGQGTDTQYF. The CDR3 region has the DNA TGTGCCAGCTCACCGGGACAGGGCACAGATACGCAGTATTTT.

The genes are TRBV6-5 and TRBJ2-1; TRBD1 or TRBD2 may be the D gene (8 bases each). With 5 bases removed from V and 8 bases from J, the gap between germline ends came to 19 bases. CDR1 is MNHEY and CDR2 is SVGAGI in the germline V gene. The CDR3 consists of 15 residues. This chain's CDR3 is CASSRRTGTRDEQFF. The DNA for the CDR3 is TGTGCCAGCAGTAGACGGACAGGGACTAGGGATGAGCAGTTCTTC.

The J gene is TRBJ2-4, the V gene TRBV27; D not resolved. Trimming took off 3 bases at V and 9 bases at J, with 15 bases between the two ends. The germline V gene has CDR1 MNHEY and CDR2 SMNVEV (reference sequence). The CDR3 totals 14 residues. The CDR3 is CASSFEPGFRIQYF. The CDR3 nucleotides read TGTGCCAGCAGTTTCGAGCCCGGGTTTCGCATTCAGTACTTC.

V usage is TRBV12-5 and J usage is TRBJ2-7; tentative D call: TRBD1 (6 bases). V dropped 0 bases and J dropped 0 bases, with 9 bases sitting between them. Germline V CDR1 and CDR2: LGHNT, FRNRAP. The CDR3 consists of 15 residues. This CDR3 is CASGLVATGSYEQYF. CDR3 bases: TGTGCTAGTGGTTTGGTAGCGACAGGCTCCTACGAGCAGTACTTC.

The chain combines TRBV7-2 with TRBJ2-7, with 7 positions matching TRBD2. The CDR3 loop spans 16 amino acids. Germline V gene data show CDR1 as SGHTA and CDR2 as FQGNSA. The V and J ends lost 4 bases and 1 base, in that order; junction bases with no gene match: 10. CDR3 DNA sequence: TGTGCCAGCAGCTCCGCGGTAGGCGGGAGATCCTACGAGCAGTACTTC. This sequence encodes CASSSAVGGRSYEQYF. The full variable domain, rest sourced from reference TRBV7-2 and TRBJ2-7, is GAGVSQSPSNKVTEKGKDVELRCDPISGHTALYWYRQSLGQGLEFLIYFQGNSAPDKSGLPSDRFSAERTGGSVSTLTIQRTQQEDSAVYLCASSSAVGGRSYEQYFGPGTRLTVT.

This chain links TRBV9 with TRBJ2-3; no clear D. V lost 1 base to trimming and J lost 5 bases, with 8 bases between them. Germline values: CDR1 SGDLS, CDR2 YYNGEE. The CDR3 covers 13 residues. The CDR3 sequence is CASSVRPVDTQYF. In DNA form, the CDR3 reads TGTGCCAGCAGCGTACGTCCGGTAGATACGCAGTATTTT.

This clone was seen a handful of times. V and J are TRBV5-1 and TRBJ1-2; 8 bases are a match to TRBD1. Trimming at V came to 4 bases and at J to 6 bases, leaving 8 bases not matched to a gene. The CDR3 is 14 amino acids. The V gene's germline CDR1 is SGHRS and CDR2 YFSETQ. This CDR3 reads CASSLGQASNGYTF. The CDR3 coding sequence is TGCGCCAGCAGCCTGGGACAGGCCAGCAATGGCTACACCTTC.

The chain has TRBV5-5 and TRBJ1-4; D ambiguous. CDR1 is SGHKS, CDR2 YYEKEE, per germline (reference sequence). This CDR3 spans 13 amino acids. The ends were cut back, 4 bases at V and 6 bases at J, with 10 bases in the middle. The CDR3 spells CASSRAVDEKLFF. CDR3 in DNA: TGTGCCAGCAGCAGAGCAGTGGATGAAAAACTGTTTTTT.

In this sample, this clone turned up a few times. The rearrangement links TRBV28 to TRBJ2-1, with 12 bases identical to TRBD1. Germline V gene data show CDR1 as MDHEN and CDR2 as SYDVKM. V lost 9 bases and J lost 5; bases outside the gene matches: 14. The CDR3 has 17 amino acids. The CDR3 sequence is CASSGTGGGLADNEQFF. Written as DNA, the CDR3 is TGTGCCAGTTCCGGGACAGGGGGCGGCCTAGCGGACAATGAGCAGTTCTTC. Full variable domain (remainder filled in from reference TRBV28 and TRBJ2-1): DVKVTQSSRYLVKRTGEKVFLECVQDMDHENMFWYRQDPGLGLRLIYFSYDVKMKEKGDIPEGYSVSREKKERFSLILESASTNQTSMYLCASSGTGGGLADNEQFFGPGTRLTVL.

The chain couples TRBV6-1 to TRBJ2-3, with D perhaps matching TRBD1 (6 bases). CDR1 and CDR2 (germline): MNHNS, SASEGT. The CDR3 contains 15 residues. The V end was cut by 6 bases, the J end by 2 bases, with 15 bases between. CDR3 in amino acids: CASSNYGQITDTQYF. The CDR3 bases are TGTGCCAGCAGCAACTACGGACAGATCACAGATACGCAGTATTTT.